This T cell receptor (beta chain) stems from a study of blood T cell repertoires in COVID-19 (dated by TCRdb to about 2020). Background on the whole study: The collaborator samples originated in the United States, Italy and Spain and spanned the acute and convalescent phases of COVID-19. The repertoires were released in a freely available public database meant as a resource for research on the immune response to SARS-CoV-2. The samples were drawn from two sources: the first 160 participants of the ongoing ImmuneRACE study, and 950 to 1,500 subjects contributed by 6 global collaborators. A de-identified subject ID, COVID-19 status, age in years and sex were almost always included in the sample metadata. Subjects who had been exposed to COVID-19, were actively infected with it, or had recovered from it provided the deeply sampled blood TCRbeta repertoires that made up the dataset. HLA class I and class II types, where available, came from metadata supplied by the sample provider rather than from assay-based typing. The material from the prospective study consisted of cDNA or gDNA derived from T cells, B-cell-depleted T cells, or PBMCs. Beyond this particular receptor, the publication reports: The amount of clinical and demographic metadata varied by source and participant and was provided uncurated.

Inclusive of the bounding cysteine and phenylalanine, the CDR3 is 13 residues long. Only CDR3 DNA is held: 39 bases, read in frame from base 1. CDR1 and CDR2 were assigned from the germline V gene as MGHRA and YSYEKL. V trim: 3 bases; J trim: 6 bases; unmatched bases: 1. One collaborating source in Seattle enrolled patients during active infection and followed them longitudinally through the course of disease. Each collaborating institution followed its own protocols to collect whole blood in K2EDTA tubes. For TCRbeta analysis, collaborators shipped samples as frozen whole blood, isolated PBMCs, or DNA extracted from either of those sample types. The immunoSEQ Assay, a bias-controlled multiplex PCR, was used to amplify TCRbeta CDR3 regions from genomic DNA. As for the authors' bioinformatics: The number of nucleated cells in each sample was estimated from the amplification of reference gene primers within the assay. Sequence reads were collapsed and filtered to measure the absolute abundance of every unique TCRbeta CDR3 rearrangement. For each sample, productive Simpson clonality was calculated by taking the square root of Simpson's diversity index across productive rearrangements. Drawn from immuneACCESS, this table holds only the in-frame rearrangements with V and J called that TCRdb kept. Clones are partly lost; checked studies trace under half to an unresolved V gene and leave the rest unexplained. That table gives V, J and clone size, and the DNA gave D and trimming. This sample has 300,000 to 350,000 clones in its table, and 90% of those were observed once. Around 6.8% of the sample is taken by the ten largest.

Points on this clone: Its antigen specificity is not known. Base qualities are not at hand, and no much larger clone is one base apart.

This sequence was found in a woman aged 30 to 39 with COVID-19, enrolled during active disease. Specimen: peripheral blood. Here the chain combines TRBV4-1 and TRBJ2-1, and 8 junction bases match TRBD1. The sequenced DNA: TGCGCCAGCAGCCAGACAGGGGTCAATGAGCAGTTCTTC. Its product reads: CASSQTGVNEQFF.